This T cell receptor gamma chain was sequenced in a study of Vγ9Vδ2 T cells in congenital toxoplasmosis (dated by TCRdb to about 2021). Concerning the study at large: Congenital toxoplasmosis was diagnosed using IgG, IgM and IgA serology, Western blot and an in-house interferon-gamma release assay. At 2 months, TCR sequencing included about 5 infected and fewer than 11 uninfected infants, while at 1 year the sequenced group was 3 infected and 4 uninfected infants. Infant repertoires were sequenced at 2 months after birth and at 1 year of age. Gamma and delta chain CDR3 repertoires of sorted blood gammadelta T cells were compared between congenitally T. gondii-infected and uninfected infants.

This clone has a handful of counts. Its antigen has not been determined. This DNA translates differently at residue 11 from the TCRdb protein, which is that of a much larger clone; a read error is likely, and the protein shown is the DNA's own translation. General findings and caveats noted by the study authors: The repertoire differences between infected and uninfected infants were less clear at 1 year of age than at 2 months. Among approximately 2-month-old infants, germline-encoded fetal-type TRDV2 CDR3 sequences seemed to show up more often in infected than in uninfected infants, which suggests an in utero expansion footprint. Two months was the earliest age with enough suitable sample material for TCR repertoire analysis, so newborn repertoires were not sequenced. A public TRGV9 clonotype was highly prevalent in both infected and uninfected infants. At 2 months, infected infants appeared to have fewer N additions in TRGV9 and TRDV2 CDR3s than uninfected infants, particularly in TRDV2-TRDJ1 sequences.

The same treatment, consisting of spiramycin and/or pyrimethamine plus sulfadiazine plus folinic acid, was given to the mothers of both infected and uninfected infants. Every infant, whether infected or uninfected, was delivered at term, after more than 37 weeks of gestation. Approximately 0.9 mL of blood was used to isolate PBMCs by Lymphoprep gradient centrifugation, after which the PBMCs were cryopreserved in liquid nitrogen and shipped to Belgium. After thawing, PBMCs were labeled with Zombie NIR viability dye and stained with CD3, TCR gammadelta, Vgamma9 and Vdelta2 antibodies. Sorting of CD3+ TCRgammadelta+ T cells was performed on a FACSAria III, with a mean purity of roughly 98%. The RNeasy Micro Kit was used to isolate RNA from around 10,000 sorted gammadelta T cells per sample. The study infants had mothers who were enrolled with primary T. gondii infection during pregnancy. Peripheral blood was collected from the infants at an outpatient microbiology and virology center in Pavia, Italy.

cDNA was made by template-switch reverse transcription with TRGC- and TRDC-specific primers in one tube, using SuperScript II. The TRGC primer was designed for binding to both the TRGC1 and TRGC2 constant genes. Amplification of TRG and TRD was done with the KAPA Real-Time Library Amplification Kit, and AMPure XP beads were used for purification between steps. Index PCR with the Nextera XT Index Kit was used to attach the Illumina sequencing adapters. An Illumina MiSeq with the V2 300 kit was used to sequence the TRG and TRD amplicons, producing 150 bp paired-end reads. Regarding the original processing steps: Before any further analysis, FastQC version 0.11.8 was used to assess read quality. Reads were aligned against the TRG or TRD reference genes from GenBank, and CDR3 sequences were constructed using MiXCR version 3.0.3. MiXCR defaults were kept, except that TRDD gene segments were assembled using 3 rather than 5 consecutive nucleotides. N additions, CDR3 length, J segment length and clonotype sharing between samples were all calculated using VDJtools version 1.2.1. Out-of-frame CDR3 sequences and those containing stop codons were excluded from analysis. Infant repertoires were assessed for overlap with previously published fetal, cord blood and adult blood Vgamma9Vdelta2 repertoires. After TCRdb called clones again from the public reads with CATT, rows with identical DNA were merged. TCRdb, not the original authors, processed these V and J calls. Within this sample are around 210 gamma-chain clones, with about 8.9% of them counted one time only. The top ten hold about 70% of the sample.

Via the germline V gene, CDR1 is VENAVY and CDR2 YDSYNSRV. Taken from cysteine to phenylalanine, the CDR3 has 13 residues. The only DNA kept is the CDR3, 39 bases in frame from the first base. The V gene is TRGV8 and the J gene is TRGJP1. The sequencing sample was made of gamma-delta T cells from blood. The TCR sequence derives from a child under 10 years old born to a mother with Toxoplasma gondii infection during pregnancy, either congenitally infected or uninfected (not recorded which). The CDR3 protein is CATWDTTGWFRIF. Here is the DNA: TGTGCCACCTGGGATACCACTGGTTGGTTCAGGATATTT.